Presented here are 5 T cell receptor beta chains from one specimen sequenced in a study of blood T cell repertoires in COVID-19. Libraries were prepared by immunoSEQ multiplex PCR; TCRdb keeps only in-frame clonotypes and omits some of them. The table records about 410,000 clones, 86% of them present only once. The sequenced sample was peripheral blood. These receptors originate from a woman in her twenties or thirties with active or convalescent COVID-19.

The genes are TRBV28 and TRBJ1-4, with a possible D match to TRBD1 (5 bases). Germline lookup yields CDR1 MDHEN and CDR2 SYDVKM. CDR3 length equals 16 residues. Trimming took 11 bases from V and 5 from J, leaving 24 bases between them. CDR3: CACNTDTGPRNEKLFF. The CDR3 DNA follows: TGTGCCTGCAATACTGACACAGGCCCGCGAAATGAAAAACTGTTTTTT.

The CDR3 spells CASSIQGTGNQPQHF. CDR3 DNA: TGTGCCAGTAGTATCCAGGGTACGGGCAATCAGCCCCAGCATTTT. The chain carries TRBV19 and TRBJ1-5, with a tentative D call TRBD1 (5 bases). From germline, CDR1 is LNHDA and CDR2 SQIVND (reference sequence). The CDR3 runs to 15 residues. The V and J ends lost 3 bases and 2 bases respectively, with 11 bases between them.

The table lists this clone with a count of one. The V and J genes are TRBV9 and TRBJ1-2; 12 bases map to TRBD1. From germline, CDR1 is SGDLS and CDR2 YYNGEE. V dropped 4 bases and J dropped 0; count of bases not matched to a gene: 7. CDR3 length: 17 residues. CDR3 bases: TGTGCCAGCAGCCCCCCGGGACAGGGGGCTTCTAACTATGGCTACACCTTC. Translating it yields CASSPPGQGASNYGYTF.

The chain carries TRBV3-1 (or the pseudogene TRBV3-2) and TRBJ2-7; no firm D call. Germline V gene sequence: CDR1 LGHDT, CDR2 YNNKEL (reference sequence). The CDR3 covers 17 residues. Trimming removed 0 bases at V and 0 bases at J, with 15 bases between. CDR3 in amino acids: CASSQDNPRRSSYEQYF. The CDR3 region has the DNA TGTGCCAGCAGCCAAGATAATCCCCGCCGGTCCTCCTACGAGCAGTACTTC.

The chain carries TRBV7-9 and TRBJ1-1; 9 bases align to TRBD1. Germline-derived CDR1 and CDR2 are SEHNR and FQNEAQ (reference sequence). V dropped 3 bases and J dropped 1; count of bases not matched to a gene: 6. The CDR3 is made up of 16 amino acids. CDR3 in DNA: TGTGCCAGCAGCTTGCTGACAGGGGGAGAGAACACTGAAGCTTTCTTT. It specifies CASSLLTGGENTEAFF.